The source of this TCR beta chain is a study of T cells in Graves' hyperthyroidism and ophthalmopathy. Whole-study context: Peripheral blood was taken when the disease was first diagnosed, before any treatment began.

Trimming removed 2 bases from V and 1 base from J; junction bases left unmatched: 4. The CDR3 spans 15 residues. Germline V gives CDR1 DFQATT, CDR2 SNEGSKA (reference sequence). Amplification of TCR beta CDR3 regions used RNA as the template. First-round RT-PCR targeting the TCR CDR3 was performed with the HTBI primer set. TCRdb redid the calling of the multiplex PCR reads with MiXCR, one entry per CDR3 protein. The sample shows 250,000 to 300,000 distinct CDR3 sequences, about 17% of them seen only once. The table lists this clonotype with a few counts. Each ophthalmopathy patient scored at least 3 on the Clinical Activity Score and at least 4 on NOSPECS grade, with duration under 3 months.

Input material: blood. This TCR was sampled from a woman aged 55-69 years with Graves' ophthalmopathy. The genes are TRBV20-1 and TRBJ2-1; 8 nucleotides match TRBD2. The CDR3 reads CSARSGTSSYNEQFF. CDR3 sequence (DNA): TGCAGTGCTAGATCCGGGACTAGTTCCTACAATGAGCAGTTCTTC.